The 5 T cell receptor beta chains in this list originate from one sample, sequenced in a study of T cells after yellow fever vaccination. TCRdb re-called the 5' RACE reads with MiXCR, one entry per CDR3 protein. The sample shows about 69,000 distinct CDR3 sequences, approximately 5% of them seen only once. The source was CD4+ T cells sorted from PBMCs, collected approximately 16 days after the first yellow fever vaccination. Every receptor here comes from a man aged 18 to 29 who received the YFV17D yellow fever vaccine.

This sequence joins TRBV19 and TRBJ2-2; D possibly uses TRBD1 or TRBD2 (6 bases each). CDR1 is LNHDA, CDR2 SQIVND, per germline (reference sequence). With 7 bases removed from V and 2 bases from J, the gap between germline ends came to 14 bases. This CDR3 is 15 amino acids long. CDR3 region: CASKGGLTNTGELFF. The CDR3 bases are TGTGCCAGTAAGGGGGGACTTACCAACACCGGGGAGCTGTTTTTT. The variable domain in full, with the rest retrieved from reference TRBV19 and TRBJ2-2, is DGGITQSPKYLFRKEGQNVTLSCEQNLNHDAMYWYRQDPGQGLRLIYYSQIVNDFQKGDIAEGYSVSREKKESFPLTVTSAQKNPTAFYLCASKGGLTNTGELFFGEGSRLTVL.

This clonotype was seen repeatedly, ten times or more. J is TRBJ1-1 and V is TRBV4-3; D not certain. Germline V gene sequence: CDR1 LGHNA, CDR2 YSLEER. V shed 0 bases and J shed 9 bases, with 14 bases lying between them. CDR3 length: 14 amino acids. The DNA of the CDR3 is TGCGCCAGCAGCCAAGAATCTTGGGCAACCCAAGCTTTCTTT. Translated: CASSQESWATQAFF.

In its sample, this clonotype was seen many times. V and J are TRBV9 and TRBJ2-1, with D unresolved. Trimming stripped 5 bases from V and 6 bases from J, with 15 bases between. The CDR3 sequence is 14 residues long. Germline CDR1 reads SGDLS; CDR2 reads YYNGEE. CDR3 amino acids: CASRARTMTNEQFF. The CDR3, as DNA: TGTGCCAGCAGGGCGCGGACGATGACCAATGAGCAGTTCTTC.

The table lists this clonotype with many counts. The CDR3 here is CASSQDSLDTQYF. In DNA, the CDR3 is TGCGCCAGCAGCCAAGATAGCCTAGATACGCAGTATTTT. The rearrangement joins TRBV4-3 to TRBJ2-3; D is ambiguous. The CDR3 length is 13 residues. Per germline, CDR1 LGHNA and CDR2 YSLEER. V lost 0 bases to trimming and J lost 5 bases, with 6 bases between them.

In its sample, this clonotype was seen many times. The chain combines TRBV18 with TRBJ2-3; TRBD1 agrees at 8 bases. The CDR3 totals 17 residues. V was pared by 5 bases and J by 0 bases, with 10 bases of the junction left unmatched. CDR1 KGHSH and CDR2 LQKENI come from the germline V gene. The CDR3 DNA sequence: TGTGCCAGCTCAGTCGGTCAGGGGGCTGGAAGCACAGATACGCAGTATTTT. Translating it yields CASSVGQGAGSTDTQYF.